This T cell receptor beta chain was sequenced in a study of blood T cells in healthy people across ages. Primers used in a second PCR of about 6 to 11 cycles were a sample-barcoded 5' primer and a J-beta primer mix. Every molecule of cDNA carried a tag from a template-switch adaptor with 12 random nucleotides. From the 5' RACE reads, TCRdb called clonotypes with MiXCR, one entry per CDR3 protein. The sample includes 1.5 million to 2 million distinct CDR3 sequences, around half of them seen just once. Germline assignment: CDR1 MNHEY and CDR2 SVGAGI. The CDR3 is 15 amino acids. Trimming removed 2 bases at V and 1 base at J, with 11 bases between. In its sample, this clonotype was seen a few times. The donors, all healthy, were Caucasians living in Russia, aged about 6 to 95. Researchers collected about 10 milliliters of peripheral blood from every single donor.

The receptor comes from a woman in her forties in good health. The rearrangement links TRBV6-5 to TRBJ2-5; unclear D gene. Sequenced sample: blood. DNA of the CDR3: TGTGCCAGCAGTTACGGATTCGGTGGCCAAGAGACCCAGTACTTC. This gives the protein CASSYGFGGQETQYF.